The clone carrying this TCR beta chain has a handful of counts. The antigen is undetermined. The data originate from a study of CD8 T cells in ankylosing spondylitis. General study points: It appeared that ankylosing spondylitis blood was characterized by a TCR beta motif of about 8 highly homologous variants.

CDR1 DFQATT and CDR2 SNEGSKA come from the germline V gene (reference sequence). Trimming took 0 bases from V and 0 from J, leaving 9 bases between them. CDR3 length: 14 residues. TCRdb independently ran MiXCR on the 5' RACE reads; one entry per CDR3 protein. The sample shows fewer than 500,000 distinct CDR3 sequences, under 25% of them seen only once. The source is a male donor with ankylosing spondylitis. Sequenced sample: blood, either unsorted or a sorted T cell fraction (not recorded which). This chain joins TRBV20-1 and TRBJ2-7, with D possibly TRBD1 on 5 matching bases. The CDR3: CSARDWGNSYEQYF. The DNA for the CDR3 is TGCAGTGCTAGAGATTGGGGCAACTCCTACGAGCAGTACTTC.